The rows below give T cell receptor beta chains drawn from one sample of a study of T cell repertoires in cytomegalovirus infection. TCRdb analysed the reads with MiXCR anew, one entry per CDR3 protein. Of a few hundred thousand distinct CDR3 sequences listed, about 17% are singletons. The material sequenced was PBMCs. Receptor source: a human donor in good health (CMV status not recorded). Some clones in this sample may be carry-over from other donors' samples. Each CDR3 is given without its conserved first and last residue.

v_call	cdr3_length	j_call	cdr3_aa
TRBV28	12	TRBJ1-5	ASSFFGGGQPQH
TRBV2	15	TRBJ1-5	ASSELTGLNSNQPQH
TRBV7-8	20	TRBJ2-1	ASSLTKDGLAGALSSYNEQF
TRBV4-1	13	TRBJ2-6	ASSQENSGANVLT
TRBV6-2/TRBV6-3	13	TRBJ1-6	ASSAIQGSRSPLH
TRBV7-2	11	TRBJ2-4	ASSRAGENIQY
TRBV7-2	13	TRBJ2-7	ASSSGSLAFYEQY
TRBV12-3/TRBV12-4	13	TRBJ1-1	ASSHPPAVNTEAF
TRBV7-2	11	TRBJ2-1	ASSLEVGNEQF
TRBV7-2	14	TRBJ2-4	ASSLVQGSNQNIQY
TRBV12-3/TRBV12-4	11	TRBJ2-7	ASSFSGGSEQY
TRBV7-2	13	TRBJ2-1	ASSLVATVLWFRF
TRBV20-1	12	TRBJ1-2	SARALGQGYGYT
TRBV14	12	TRBJ2-2	ASSHALNTGELF
TRBV7-6	9	TRBJ2-5	ASSLDGPQY
TRBV4-1	11	TRBJ2-1	ASSQAPLNEQF
TRBV5-1	13	TRBJ1-1	ASNRQGNMNTEAF